The T cell receptor beta chain under discussion was sequenced for a study of T cell repertoires in aging, cancer and after chemotherapy. Study information: The full dataset contained several million TCR reads. Study-level results: In each cancer cohort, median generation probability increased across chemotherapy, suggesting thymic output rebounded.

This clonotype was counted once. What it binds is unknown. V shed 7 bases and J shed 5 bases, with 17 bases lying between them. The CDR3 is 14 amino acids. CDR1 and CDR2 (germline): MRHNA, SNTAGT. TCR beta rearrangements were amplified from peripheral blood genomic DNA. Rearranged V-D-J TRB sequences were amplified with a mixed TRB-A/B primer pool. TCRdb reanalysed the multiplex PCR reads using MiXCR and keeps one entry per CDR3 protein. The sample carries 9,500 to 15,000 distinct CDR3 sequences, about 31% recorded once. The sequence was obtained from a human donor in good health. The donor label of this sample is uncertain. J is TRBJ1-1 and V is TRBV6-4; tentatively, D is TRBD1 (6 bases). The specimen sequenced was blood. In DNA, the CDR3 is TGTGCCAGCAAGGGATCCGGGGGGCGGACTGAAGCTTTCTTT. Amino acid sequence: CASKGSGGRTEAFF.